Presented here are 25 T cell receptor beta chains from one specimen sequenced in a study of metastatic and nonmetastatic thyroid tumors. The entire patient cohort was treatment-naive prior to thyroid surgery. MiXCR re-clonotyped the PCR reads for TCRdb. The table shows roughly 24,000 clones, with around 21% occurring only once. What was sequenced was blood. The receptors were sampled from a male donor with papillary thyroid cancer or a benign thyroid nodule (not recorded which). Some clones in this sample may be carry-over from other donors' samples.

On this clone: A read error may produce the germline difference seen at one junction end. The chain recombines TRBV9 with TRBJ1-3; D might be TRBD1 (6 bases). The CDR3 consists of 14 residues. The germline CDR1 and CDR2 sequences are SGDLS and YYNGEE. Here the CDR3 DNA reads TGCGCCAGCAGACCCCAGGGGTCTGGAAACACCATATATTTT. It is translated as CASRPQGSGNTIYF.

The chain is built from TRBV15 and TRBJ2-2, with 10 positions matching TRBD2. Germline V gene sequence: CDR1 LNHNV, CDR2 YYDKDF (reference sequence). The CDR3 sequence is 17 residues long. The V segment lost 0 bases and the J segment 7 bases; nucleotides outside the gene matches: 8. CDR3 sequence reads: CATSRDDLAGAVGELFF. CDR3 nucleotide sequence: TGTGCCACCAGCAGAGATGACCTAGCGGGAGCGGTCGGGGAGCTGTTTTTT.

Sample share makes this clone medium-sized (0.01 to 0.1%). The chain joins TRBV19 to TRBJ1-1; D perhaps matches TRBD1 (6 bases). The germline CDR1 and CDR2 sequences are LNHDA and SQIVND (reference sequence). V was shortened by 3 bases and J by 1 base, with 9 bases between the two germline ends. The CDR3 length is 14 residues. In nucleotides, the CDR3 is TGTGCCAGTAGTATGGGGGGACAGAACACTGAAGCTTTCTTT. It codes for CASSMGGQNTEAFF.

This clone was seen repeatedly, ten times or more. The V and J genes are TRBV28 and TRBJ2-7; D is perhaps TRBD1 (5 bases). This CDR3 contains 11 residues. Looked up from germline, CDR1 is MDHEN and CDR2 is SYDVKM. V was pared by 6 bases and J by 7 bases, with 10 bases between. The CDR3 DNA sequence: TGTGCCAGCAGCCTGGGGCGTGAGCAGTACTTC. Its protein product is CASSLGREQYF.

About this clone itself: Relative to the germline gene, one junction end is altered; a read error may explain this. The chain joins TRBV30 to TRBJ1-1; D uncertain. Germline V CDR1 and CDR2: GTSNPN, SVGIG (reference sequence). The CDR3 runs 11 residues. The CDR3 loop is CACSVGSGAFF. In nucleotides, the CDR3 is TGTGCCTGTAGTGTTGGCAGCGGGGCTTTCTTT.

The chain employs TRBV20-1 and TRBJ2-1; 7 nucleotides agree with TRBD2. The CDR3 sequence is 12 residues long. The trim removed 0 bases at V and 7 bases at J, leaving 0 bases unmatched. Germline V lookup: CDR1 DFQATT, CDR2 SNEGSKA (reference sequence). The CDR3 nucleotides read TGCAGTGCTAGAGAGCGGGAGAATGAGCAGTTCTTC. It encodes CSARERENEQFF.

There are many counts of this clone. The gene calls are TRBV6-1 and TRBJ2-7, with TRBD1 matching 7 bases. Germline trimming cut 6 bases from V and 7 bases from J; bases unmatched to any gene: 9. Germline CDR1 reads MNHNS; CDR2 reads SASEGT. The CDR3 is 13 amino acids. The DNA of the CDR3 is TGTGCCAGCAGCCGCGCCGACAGGGAGGAGCAGTACTTC. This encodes CASSRADREEQYF.

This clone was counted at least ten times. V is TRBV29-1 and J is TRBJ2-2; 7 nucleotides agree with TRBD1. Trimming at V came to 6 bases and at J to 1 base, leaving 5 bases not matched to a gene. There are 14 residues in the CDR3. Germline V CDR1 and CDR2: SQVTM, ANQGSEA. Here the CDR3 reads CSVGWTGNTGELFF. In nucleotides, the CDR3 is TGCAGCGTGGGCTGGACAGGGAACACCGGGGAGCTGTTTTTT.

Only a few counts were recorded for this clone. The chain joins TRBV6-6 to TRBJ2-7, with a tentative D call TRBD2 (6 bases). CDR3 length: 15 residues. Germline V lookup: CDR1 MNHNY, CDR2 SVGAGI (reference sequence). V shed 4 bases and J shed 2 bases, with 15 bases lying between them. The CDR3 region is CASSSQIGGAYEQYF. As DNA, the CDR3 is TGTGCCAGCAGTTCTCAGATTGGCGGGGCCTACGAGCAGTACTTC.

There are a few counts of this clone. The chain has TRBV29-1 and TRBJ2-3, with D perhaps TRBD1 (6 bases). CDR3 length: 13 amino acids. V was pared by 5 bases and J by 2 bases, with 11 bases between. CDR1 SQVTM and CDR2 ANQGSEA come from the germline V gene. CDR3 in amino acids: CSVLQGLTDTQYF. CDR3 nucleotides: TGCAGCGTTCTACAGGGCCTCACAGATACGCAGTATTTT.

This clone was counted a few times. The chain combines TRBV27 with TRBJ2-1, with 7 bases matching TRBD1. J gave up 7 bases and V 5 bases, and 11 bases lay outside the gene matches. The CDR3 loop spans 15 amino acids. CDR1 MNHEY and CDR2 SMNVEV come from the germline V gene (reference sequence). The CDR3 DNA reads TGTGCCAGCAGTCTCATACAGGGGAGCTTGAATGAGCAGTTCTTC. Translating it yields CASSLIQGSLNEQFF.

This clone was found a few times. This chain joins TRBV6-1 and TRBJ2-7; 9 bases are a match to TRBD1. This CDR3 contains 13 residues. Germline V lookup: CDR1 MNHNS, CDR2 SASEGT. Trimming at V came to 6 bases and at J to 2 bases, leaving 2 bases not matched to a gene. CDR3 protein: CASRNRGPYEQYF. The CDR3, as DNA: TGTGCCAGCAGAAACAGGGGGCCCTACGAGCAGTACTTC.

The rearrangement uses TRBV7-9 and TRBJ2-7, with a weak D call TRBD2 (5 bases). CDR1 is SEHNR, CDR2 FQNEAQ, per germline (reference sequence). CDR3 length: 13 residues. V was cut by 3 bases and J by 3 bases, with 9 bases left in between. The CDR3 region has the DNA TGTGCCAGCAGCTTTAATGGAGGCTACGAGCAGTACTTC. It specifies CASSFNGGYEQYF.

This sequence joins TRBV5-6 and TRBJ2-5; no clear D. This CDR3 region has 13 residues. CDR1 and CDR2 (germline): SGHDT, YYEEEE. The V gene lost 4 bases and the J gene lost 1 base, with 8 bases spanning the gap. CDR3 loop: CASSRDGQETQYF. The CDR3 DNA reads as TGTGCCAGCAGCCGAGACGGCCAAGAGACCCAGTACTTC. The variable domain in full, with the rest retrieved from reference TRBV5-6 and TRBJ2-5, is DAGVTQSPTHLIKTRGQQVTLRCSPKSGHDTVSWYQQALGQGPQFIFQYYEEEERQRGNFPDRFSGHQFPNYSSELNVNALLLGDSALYLCASSRDGQETQYFGPGTRLLVL.

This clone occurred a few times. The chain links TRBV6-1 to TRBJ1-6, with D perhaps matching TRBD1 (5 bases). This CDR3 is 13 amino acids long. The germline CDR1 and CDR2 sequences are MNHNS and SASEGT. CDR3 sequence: CAREQGEDSPLHF. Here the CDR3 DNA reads TGTGCAAGAGAGCAGGGAGAGGATTCACCCCTCCACTTT.

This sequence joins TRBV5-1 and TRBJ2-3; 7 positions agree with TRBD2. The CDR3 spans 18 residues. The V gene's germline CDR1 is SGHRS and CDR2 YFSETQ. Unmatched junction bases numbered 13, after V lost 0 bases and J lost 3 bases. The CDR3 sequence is CASSLAISRGERTDTQYF. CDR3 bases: TGCGCCAGCAGCTTGGCCATCTCACGGGGGGAACGGACAGATACGCAGTATTTT.

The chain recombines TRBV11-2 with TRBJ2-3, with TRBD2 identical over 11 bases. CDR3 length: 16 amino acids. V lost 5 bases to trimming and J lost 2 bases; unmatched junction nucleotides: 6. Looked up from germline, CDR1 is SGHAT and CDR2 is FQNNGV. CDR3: CASSRLAGGNTDTQYF. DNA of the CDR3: TGTGCCAGCAGCCGGTTAGCGGGGGGGAACACAGATACGCAGTATTTT.

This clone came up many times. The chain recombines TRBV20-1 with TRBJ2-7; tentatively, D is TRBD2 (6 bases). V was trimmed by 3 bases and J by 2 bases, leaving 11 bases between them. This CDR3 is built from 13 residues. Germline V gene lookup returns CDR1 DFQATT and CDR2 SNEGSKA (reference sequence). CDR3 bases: TGCAGTGCTAGTACTCGCGGGACCTACGAGCAGTACTTC. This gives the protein CSASTRGTYEQYF.

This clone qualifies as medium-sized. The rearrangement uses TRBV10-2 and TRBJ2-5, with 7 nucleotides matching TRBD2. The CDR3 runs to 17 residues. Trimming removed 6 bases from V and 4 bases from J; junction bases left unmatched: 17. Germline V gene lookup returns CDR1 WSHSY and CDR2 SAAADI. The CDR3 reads CASSPDSTAGNGETQYF. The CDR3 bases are TGCGCCAGCAGCCCTGATTCTACAGCGGGGAACGGAGAGACCCAGTACTTC.

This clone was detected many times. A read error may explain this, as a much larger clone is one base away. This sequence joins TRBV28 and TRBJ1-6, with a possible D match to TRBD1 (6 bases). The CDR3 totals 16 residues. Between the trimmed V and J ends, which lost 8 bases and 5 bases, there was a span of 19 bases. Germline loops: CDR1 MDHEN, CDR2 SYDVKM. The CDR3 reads CASGGTQGTDNSPLHF. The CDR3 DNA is TGTGCCAGCGGAGGGACACAGGGTACGGATAATTCACCCCTCCACTTT.

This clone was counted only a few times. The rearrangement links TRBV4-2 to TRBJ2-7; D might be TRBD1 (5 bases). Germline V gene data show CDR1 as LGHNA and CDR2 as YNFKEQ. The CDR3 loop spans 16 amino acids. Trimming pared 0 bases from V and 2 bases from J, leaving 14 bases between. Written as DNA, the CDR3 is TGTGCCAGCAGCCAAGATTTGGGCGACAGTGCCTACGAGCAGTACTTC. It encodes CASSQDLGDSAYEQYF.

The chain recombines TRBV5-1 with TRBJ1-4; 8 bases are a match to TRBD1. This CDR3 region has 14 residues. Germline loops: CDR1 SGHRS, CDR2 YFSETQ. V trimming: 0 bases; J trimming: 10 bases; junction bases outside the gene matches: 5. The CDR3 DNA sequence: TGCGCCAGCAGCTTGGGTGACAGGGGAGGAAAACTGTTTTTT. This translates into CASSLGDRGGKLFF.

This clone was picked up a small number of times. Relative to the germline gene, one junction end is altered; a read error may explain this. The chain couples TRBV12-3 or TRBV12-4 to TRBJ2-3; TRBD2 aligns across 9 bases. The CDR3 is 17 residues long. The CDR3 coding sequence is TGTGCCAGCAGTTTATATGGGCGGGAGGGCCCGTCAGATACACAGTATTTT. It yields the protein CASSLYGREGPSDTQYF.

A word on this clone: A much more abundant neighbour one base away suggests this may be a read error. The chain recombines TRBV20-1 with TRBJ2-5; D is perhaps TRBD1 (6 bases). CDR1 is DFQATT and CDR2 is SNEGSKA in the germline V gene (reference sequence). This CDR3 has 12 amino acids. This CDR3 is CSSRDNQETQYF. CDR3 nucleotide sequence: TGCAGTTCTAGGGACAACCAAGAGACCCAGTACTTC.

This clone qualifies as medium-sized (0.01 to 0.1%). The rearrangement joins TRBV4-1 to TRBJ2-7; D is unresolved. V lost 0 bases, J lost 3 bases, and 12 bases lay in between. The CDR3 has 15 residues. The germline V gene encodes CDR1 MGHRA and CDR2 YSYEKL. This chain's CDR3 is CASSQEIAGFYEQYF. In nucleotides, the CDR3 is TGCGCCAGCAGCCAAGAAATTGCCGGATTCTACGAGCAGTACTTC.